Listed here are 30 T cell receptor beta chains from one sample, sequenced in a study of cytomegalovirus exposure and HLA in healthy donors. Use of 60 Vbeta and 13 Jbeta primers characterized the PCR. Data came from immunoSEQ multiplex PCR; TCRdb stores just in-frame clones and leaves some out. In the table there are 150,000 to 200,000 clones, 79% of which are singletons. Sequencing input: PBMCs. These receptors came from a woman aged 45-60 years in good health and CMV-seronegative.

This clone was recorded once. The CDR3 reads CAWSVDGTGSQPQHF. CDR3 DNA sequence: TGTGCCTGGAGTGTAGATGGGACAGGGTCTCAGCCCCAGCATTTT. J is TRBJ1-5 and V is TRBV30, with TRBD1 matching over 9 bases. CDR3 length: 15 amino acids. Trimming at V came to 0 bases and at J to 6 bases, leaving 6 bases not matched to a gene. Looked up from germline, CDR1 is GTSNPN and CDR2 is SVGIG (reference sequence).

Details on this clone: One junction end does not reproduce the germline sequence, and a read error may be involved. The chain joins TRBV5-1 to TRBJ2-3; maybe TRBD2 (8 bases). The CDR3 is 14 amino acids. Germline V CDR1 and CDR2: SGHRS, YFSETQ. CDR3 loop: CASSERERTGTQYF. CDR3 in DNA: TGCGCCAGCAGCGAGCGGGAGAGGACAGGTACGCAGTATTTT.

This clone was seen more than once but under ten times. The rearrangement links TRBV2 to TRBJ1-5; 7 nucleotides line up with TRBD1. This CDR3 spans 14 amino acids. The germline V gene has CDR1 SNHLY and CDR2 FYNNEI. V was pared by 5 bases and J by 4 bases, with 5 bases of the junction left unmatched. The DNA for the CDR3 is TGTGCCAGCAGTACGGGACAGAAAAATCAGCCCCAGCATTTT. Amino acids: CASSTGQKNQPQHF.

The CDR3 protein is CASSSPEGGGGNQPQHF. In DNA form, the CDR3 reads TGTGCCAGCAGCTCGCCGGAGGGAGGGGGGGGGAATCAGCCCCAGCATTTT. The genes are TRBV4-2 and TRBJ1-5, with D perhaps matching TRBD1 (6 bases). There are 17 residues in the CDR3. The V gene's germline CDR1 is LGHNA and CDR2 YNFKEQ. V was clipped by 5 bases and J by 4 bases, with 21 bases between them.

The J gene is TRBJ2-5, the V gene TRBV7-3; maybe TRBD1 (5 bases). In germline, CDR1 is SGHTA, CDR2 FQGTGA. Trimming cost V 3 bases and J 3 bases, with 8 bases left between them. The CDR3 extends over 13 amino acids. CDR3 protein: CASSFRAEETQYF. For the CDR3, the DNA is TGTGCCAGCAGCTTCAGGGCAGAAGAGACCCAGTACTTC. The variable domain in full, completed from reference TRBV7-3 and TRBJ2-5, reads GAGVSQTPSNKVTEKGKYVELRCDPISGHTALYWYRQSLGQGPEFLIYFQGTGAADDSGLPNDRFFAVRPEGSVSTLKIQRTERGDSAVYLCASSFRAEETQYFGPGTRLLVL.

The V and J genes are TRBV28 and TRBJ2-2, with D possibly TRBD2 on 5 matching bases. V lost 7 bases, J lost 9 bases, and 12 bases lay in between. The CDR3 spans 12 residues. CDR1 and CDR2 (germline): MDHEN, SYDVKM. The CDR3 sequence: CASTPGGRELFF. The CDR3 DNA reads as TGTGCCAGCACCCCCGGAGGTCGGGAGCTGTTTTTT.

The rearrangement links TRBV6-4 to TRBJ2-3, with a weak D call TRBD1 (6 bases). There are 14 residues in the CDR3. V lost 6 bases, J lost 1 base, and 11 bases lay in between. From germline, CDR1 is MRHNA and CDR2 SNTAGT. This chain's CDR3 is CASSPRTGTDTQYF. The CDR3, as DNA: TGTGCCAGCAGCCCGCGGACAGGCACAGATACGCAGTATTTT.

The rearrangement uses TRBV14 and TRBJ2-5; 8 bases agree with TRBD1. The J call may not be correct, given that the DNA end is closer to TRBJ2-7. CDR3 length: 14 residues. Germline CDR1 reads SGHDN; CDR2 reads FVKESK. This chain's CDR3 is CASSQGRGLYEQYF. The DNA for the CDR3 is TGTGCCAGCAGCCAAGGCAGGGGGCTATACGAGCAGTACTTC.

This chain joins TRBV4-1 and TRBJ1-6; the match to TRBD1 covers 10 bases. Germline trimming cut 1 base from V and 8 bases from J; bases unmatched to any gene: 5. The V gene's germline CDR1 is MGHRA and CDR2 YSYEKL. The CDR3 length is 16 residues. The CDR3 here is CASSQAGQGGDSPLHF. DNA of the CDR3: TGCGCCAGCAGCCAAGCAGGACAGGGGGGAGATTCACCCCTCCACTTT.

This chain uses TRBV4-2 with TRBJ2-1, with 10 bases aligning to TRBD2. Germline V gene lookup returns CDR1 LGHNA and CDR2 YNFKEQ. Trimming cost V 4 bases and J 5 bases; bases outside gene matches: 5. This CDR3 contains 15 residues. DNA for the CDR3: TGTGCCAGCAGCCGCAGGCTAGCGGGAGACAATGAGCAGTTCTTC. It yields the protein CASSRRLAGDNEQFF.

This clone turned up a few times. The V and J genes are TRBV6-1 and TRBJ2-1; 12 bases agree with TRBD2. The CDR3 has 13 amino acids. J was trimmed by 9 bases and V by 9 bases; bases with no gene match: 6. The V gene's germline CDR1 is MNHNS and CDR2 SASEGT. The CDR3 DNA reads as TGTGCCAGTAGACTAGCGGGAGCCAGTGAGCAGTTCTTC. Protein: CASRLAGASEQFF.

The chain uses TRBV6-4 and TRBJ1-5, with 7 nucleotides matching TRBD1. The CDR3 is made up of 17 amino acids. Germline CDR1 MRHNA, CDR2 SNTAGT. The ends lost 6 bases at V and 0 bases at J; junction bases unmatched: 11. CDR3 protein: CASRDRDRPNSNQPQHF. CDR3 in DNA: TGTGCCAGCAGGGATAGGGACAGACCAAATAGCAATCAGCCCCAGCATTTT.

V gene TRBV5-1 combines with J gene TRBJ2-7; a weak D match, TRBD1 (5 bases). V lost 0 bases and J 0 bases, leaving 13 bases between the germline ends. The CDR3 covers 16 residues. The germline V gene has CDR1 SGHRS and CDR2 YFSETQ. The chain's CDR3 is CASSLDGQGSSYEQYF. In DNA, the CDR3 is TGCGCCAGCAGCTTGGATGGCCAGGGTAGCTCCTACGAGCAGTACTTC.

J is TRBJ1-1 and V is TRBV5-1, with TRBD1 matching over 9 bases. The CDR3 runs to 13 residues. V trimming: 5 bases; J trimming: 6 bases; junction bases outside the gene matches: 5. Germline V gene sequence: CDR1 SGHRS, CDR2 YFSETQ. The CDR3 nucleotides read TGCGCCAGCAGTTCGACAGGGGGTCCTGAAGCTTTCTTT. Its protein product is CASSSTGGPEAFF.

The chain combines TRBV27 with TRBJ1-3; no reliable D call. This CDR3 spans 15 amino acids. Germline V gene data show CDR1 as MNHEY and CDR2 as SMNVEV (reference sequence). V gave up 3 bases and J gave up 4 bases, with 13 bases separating them. The CDR3 DNA follows: TGTGCCAGCAGTTTTTCGGGGTTGGGCGGAAACACCATATATTTT. Translated: CASSFSGLGGNTIYF.

The V call is TRBV28, the J call TRBJ2-3, with D possibly being TRBD1 (6 bases). The CDR3 is 15 amino acids. V was shortened by 3 bases and J by 3 bases, with 13 bases between the two germline ends. The germline V gene encodes CDR1 MDHEN and CDR2 SYDVKM. CDR3 nucleotide sequence: TGTGCCAGCAGTTTGCCCAGGGGTATGACAGATACGCAGTATTTT. Translating it yields CASSLPRGMTDTQYF. The entire variable domain, with the rest obtained from reference TRBV28 and TRBJ2-3, is as follows: DVKVTQSSRYLVKRTGEKVFLECVQDMDHENMFWYRQDPGLGLRLIYFSYDVKMKEKGDIPEGYSVSREKKERFSLILESASTNQTSMYLCASSLPRGMTDTQYFGPGTRLTVL.

Worth noting for this clone: Germline is not matched at one junction end, which may reflect a read error. The chain uses TRBV6-1 and TRBJ2-3; tentative D call: TRBD2 (7 bases). This CDR3 contains 15 residues. The germline gives CDR1 MNHNS, CDR2 SASEGT. The CDR3 coding sequence is TGTGCCAGCAGTGAACGAGGGGGGGGCACTGATACGCAGTATTTT. Amino acid sequence: CASSERGGGTDTQYF.

The V call is TRBV14, the J call TRBJ2-2; 9 bases match TRBD1. V shed 6 bases, J shed 5 bases, and the junction held 7 bases outside the gene matches. CDR3 length equals 15 residues. The germline CDR1 and CDR2 sequences are SGHDN and FVKESK. CDR3 bases: TGTGCCAGCAGACAACAGGGGGCGCGGACCGGGGAGCTGTTTTTT. Protein: CASRQQGARTGELFF.

The chain joins TRBV2 to TRBJ2-7; D uncertain. Trimming removed 7 bases from V and 4 bases from J, with 8 bases in between. CDR3 length equals 11 residues. Germline V gives CDR1 SNHLY, CDR2 FYNNEI. CDR3 bases: TGTGCCAGCATTTCAGAATACGAGCAGTACTTC. It encodes CASISEYEQYF.

This clone was counted once. This sequence joins TRBV10-2 and TRBJ1-2; perhaps TRBD1 as D (6 bases). The ends were cut back, 5 bases at V and 6 bases at J, with 19 bases in the middle. From germline, CDR1 is WSHSY and CDR2 SAAADI. The CDR3 extends over 15 amino acids. This CDR3 is CASSSLTGALDGYTF. The CDR3 DNA reads TGCGCCAGCAGTTCCTTGACAGGTGCTCTTGATGGCTACACCTTC.

This chain joins TRBV30 and TRBJ2-5; D remains unclear. V dropped 4 bases and J dropped 2 bases, with 20 bases sitting between them. The CDR3 sequence is 16 residues long. Germline lookup yields CDR1 GTSNPN and CDR2 SVGIG (reference sequence). The CDR3 here is CAWTRRSGVFQETQYF. DNA for the CDR3: TGTGCCTGGACACGCCGGTCAGGCGTATTTCAAGAGACCCAGTACTTC. The full variable domain, with the rest looked up from reference TRBV30 and TRBJ2-5, is SQTIHQWPATLVQPVGSPLSLECTVEGTSNPNLYWYRQAAGRGLQLLFYSVGIGQISSEVPQNLSASRPQDRQFILSSKKLLLSDSGFYLCAWTRRSGVFQETQYFGPGTRLLVL.

This chain links TRBV7-9 with TRBJ2-1, with TRBD1 matching 9 bases. The germline gives CDR1 SEHNR, CDR2 FQNEAQ (reference sequence). J lost 7 bases, V lost 0 bases, and 10 bases had no gene match. This CDR3 is built from 17 residues. The CDR3 here is CASSLASGQGRWNEQFF. The CDR3 DNA reads as TGTGCCAGCAGCTTAGCCAGCGGACAGGGGAGGTGGAATGAGCAGTTCTTC.

This rearrangement joins TRBV5-6 to TRBJ2-7; tentative D call: TRBD1 (5 bases). CDR1 SGHDT and CDR2 YYEEEE come from the germline V gene. V dropped 0 bases and J dropped 0 bases, with 7 bases sitting between them. CDR3 length: 14 residues. CDR3 sequence: CASSLVDSSYEQYF. Here the CDR3 DNA reads TGTGCCAGCAGCTTGGTAGACAGCTCCTACGAGCAGTACTTC.

The chain is built from TRBV6-1 and TRBJ2-7, with D hard to call. This CDR3 has 14 amino acids. Trimming pared 0 bases from V and 6 bases from J, leaving 12 bases between. CDR1 is MNHNS, CDR2 SASEGT, per germline. CDR3 amino acids: CASSEALGSAEQYF. CDR3 bases: TGTGCCAGCAGTGAAGCGCTCGGGTCGGCCGAGCAGTACTTC.

The chain links TRBV25-1 to TRBJ1-4; D might be TRBD1 (6 bases). Trimming stripped 6 bases from V and 8 bases from J, with 16 bases between. In germline, CDR1 is MGHDK, CDR2 SYGVNS. CDR3 size: 14 residues. Here the CDR3 reads CASRNHREGEKLFF. As DNA, the CDR3 is TGTGCCAGCAGGAACCACAGGGAAGGCGAAAAACTGTTTTTT.

The chain links TRBV28 to TRBJ1-2; D might be TRBD1 (5 bases). CDR3 length equals 12 residues. V was pared by 5 bases and J by 3 bases, with 7 bases between. The germline gives CDR1 MDHEN, CDR2 SYDVKM. DNA of the CDR3: TGTGCCAGCAGTCCAGGGCACTATGGCTACACCTTC. Protein product: CASSPGHYGYTF.

The rearrangement joins TRBV18 to TRBJ1-4; D not certain. Germline-derived CDR1 and CDR2 are KGHSH and LQKENI. The ends were cut back, 3 bases at V and 0 bases at J, with 5 bases in the middle. This CDR3 has 14 amino acids. The CDR3 sequence: CASSPSTTNEKLFF. DNA for the CDR3: TGTGCCAGCTCACCCAGTACAACTAATGAAAAACTGTTTTTT.

In the case of this clone: Germline is not matched at one junction end, which may reflect a read error. The rearrangement uses TRBV10-3 and TRBJ2-5; D not resolved. This CDR3 is built from 13 residues. Germline loops: CDR1 ENHRY, CDR2 SYGVKD. The CDR3 is CAISVGSQGTQYF. The CDR3 coding sequence is TGTGCCATCAGTGTGGGTAGCCAAGGGACCCAGTACTTC.

This rearrangement joins TRBV13 to TRBJ1-2, with TRBD1 matching 7 bases. The CDR3 has 16 residues. Trimming at V came to 4 bases and at J to 0 bases, leaving 8 bases not matched to a gene. The germline gives CDR1 PRHDT, CDR2 FYEKMQ (reference sequence). In DNA form, the CDR3 reads TGTGCCAGCAGCTCGACAGGGTTAGCTCCTAACTATGGCTACACCTTC. It translates to CASSSTGLAPNYGYTF.

The chain carries TRBV6-1 and TRBJ2-6; 10 bases match TRBD1. The ends lost 2 bases at V and 0 bases at J; junction bases unmatched: 7. Germline V gene lookup returns CDR1 MNHNS and CDR2 SASEGT. The CDR3 length is 19 residues. In nucleotides, the CDR3 is TGTGCCAGCAGTGAAAGGGACAGGGGAACCACCTCTGGGGCCAACGTCCTGACTTTC. It encodes CASSERDRGTTSGANVLTF.